This TCR beta chain appears in the sequencing data of a study of blood T cell repertoires in COVID-19. This clone was recorded a few times. Per the study methods: Scientists estimated how many nucleated cells there were by amplifying reference gene primers. Some clones are missing from TCRdb's copy, which holds only in-frame ones; the method was immunoSEQ multiplex PCR. That table gives V, J and clone size, and the DNA gave D and trimming. The repertoire holds approximately 250,000 clones, with approximately 88% as singletons. Within the 2 weeks before study entry, each person in the exposed group met a COVID-19 case. The CDR3 runs to 14 residues. The germline V gene encodes CDR1 SNHLY and CDR2 FYNNEI. V gave up 5 bases and J gave up 3 bases, with 14 bases separating them.

The source is a woman in her thirties or forties who had been exposed to COVID-19. Sequencing used PBMCs or T cells enriched from blood (not recorded which). J is TRBJ2-7 and V is TRBV2; D possibly corresponds to TRBD2 (5 bases). CDR3 residues: CASSLDFGDYEQYV. The CDR3 nucleotides read TGTGCCAGCAGTCTGGACTTTGGGGACTACGAGCAGTACGTC.